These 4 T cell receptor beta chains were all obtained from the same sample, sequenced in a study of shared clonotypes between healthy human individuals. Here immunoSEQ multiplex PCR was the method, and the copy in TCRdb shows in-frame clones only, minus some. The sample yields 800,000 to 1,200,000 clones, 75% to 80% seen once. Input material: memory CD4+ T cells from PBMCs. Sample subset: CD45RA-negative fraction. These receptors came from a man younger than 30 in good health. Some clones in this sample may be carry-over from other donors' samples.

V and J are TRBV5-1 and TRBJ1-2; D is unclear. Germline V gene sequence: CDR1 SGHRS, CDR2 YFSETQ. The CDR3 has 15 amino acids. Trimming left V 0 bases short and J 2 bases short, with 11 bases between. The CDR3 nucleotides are TGCGCCAGCAGCTTGGCCGTGGGCAGCAACTATGGCTACACCTTC. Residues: CASSLAVGSNYGYTF.

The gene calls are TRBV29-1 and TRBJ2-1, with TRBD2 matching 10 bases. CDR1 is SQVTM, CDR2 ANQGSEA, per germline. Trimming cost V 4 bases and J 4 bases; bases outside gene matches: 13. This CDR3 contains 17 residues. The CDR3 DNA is TGCAGCGTTGGGTGGCTAGCGGGAGAATTATTTTACAATGAGCAGTTCTTC. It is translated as CSVGWLAGELFYNEQFF.

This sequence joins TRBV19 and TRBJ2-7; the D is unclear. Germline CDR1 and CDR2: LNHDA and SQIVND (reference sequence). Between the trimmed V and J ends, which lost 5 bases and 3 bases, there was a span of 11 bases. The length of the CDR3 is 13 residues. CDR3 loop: CASSQSELYEQYF. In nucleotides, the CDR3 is TGTGCCAGTAGTCAGTCTGAACTCTACGAGCAGTACTTC.

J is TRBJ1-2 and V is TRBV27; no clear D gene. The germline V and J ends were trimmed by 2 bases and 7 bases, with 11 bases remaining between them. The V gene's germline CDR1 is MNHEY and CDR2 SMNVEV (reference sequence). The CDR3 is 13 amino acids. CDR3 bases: TGTGCCAGCAGTTTACAAGGGCCCGCTGGCTACACCTTC. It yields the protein CASSLQGPAGYTF.